Below, 5 T cell receptor beta chains from the same sample are listed, as sequenced in a study of regulatory T cells in long-lasting Graves disease. According to the study, TCR beta libraries were built with iRepertoire HTBI primers and CDR3-region Arm-PCR. TCRdb passed the multiplex PCR reads through MiXCR, listing each CDR3 protein once. The profile covers 300,000 to 450,000 distinct CDR3 sequences, with around 15% appearing a single time and about a fifth taken by the ten largest. Sample time point: newly diagnosed GD, antithyroid drugs for less than 3 months. With RNA extracted from PBMCs as input, the TCR library was made. The sample consisted of peripheral blood mononuclear cells (PBMCs), taken at new diagnosis, from a patient treated with antithyroid drugs. Source of these receptors: a female donor with Graves disease.

This chain joins TRBV15 and TRBJ1-5; 8 bases agree with TRBD1. Per germline, CDR1 LNHNV and CDR2 YYDKDF (reference sequence). CDR3 size: 16 residues. With 5 bases clipped from V and 1 base from J, the junction kept 7 bases outside the gene matches. In DNA form, the CDR3 reads TGTGCCACCAGCGGACGACAGGGGCACAGCAATCAGCCCCAGCATTTT. The encoded protein is CATSGRQGHSNQPQHF.

The V gene is TRBV10-3, the J gene TRBJ2-6; the D gene could be TRBD1 or TRBD2 (5 bases each). Per the germline V gene, CDR1 is ENHRY and CDR2 is SYGVKD. The CDR3 runs to 16 residues. V was pared by 6 bases and J by 0 bases, with 12 bases between. The CDR3 nucleotides read TGTGCCATCAGGGGGGACCTTGACTCTGGGGCCAACGTCCTGACTTTC. This encodes CAIRGDLDSGANVLTF.

This clonotype was seen repeatedly, ten times or more. The chain uses TRBV7-9 and TRBJ1-5; D may be TRBD1 (5 bases). This CDR3 contains 16 residues. Between the trimmed V and J ends, which lost 2 bases and 0 bases, there was a span of 11 bases. Germline V lookup: CDR1 SEHNR, CDR2 FQNEAQ (reference sequence). CDR3 protein: CASSLFKGISNQPQHF. As DNA, the CDR3 is TGTGCCAGCAGCTTATTCAAGGGGATTAGCAATCAGCCCCAGCATTTT.

The CDR3 here is CAWSGTGWAGETQYF. CDR3 bases: TGTGCCTGGAGTGGCACCGGGTGGGCGGGGGAGACCCAGTACTTC. The genes are TRBV30 and TRBJ2-5; D may be TRBD2 (6 bases). The CDR3 is 15 residues long. Trimming shortened V by 1 base and J by 5 bases, and 17 bases separated the two germline ends. Germline CDR1 is GTSNPN and CDR2 is SVGIG (reference sequence).

There are many counts of this clonotype. The CDR3 sequence is CASSYGPRNNSPLHF. The CDR3 DNA reads TGTGCCAGCAGTTACGGGCCGCGGAATAATTCACCCCTCCACTTT. This chain uses TRBV6-2 or TRBV6-3 with TRBJ1-6; D unclear. This CDR3 has 15 amino acids. With 2 bases removed from V and 5 bases from J, the gap between germline ends came to 10 bases. Germline-derived CDR1 and CDR2 are MNHEY and SVGEGT.